The clone carrying this T cell receptor (beta chain) was counted at least ten times. Its antigen is still unknown. The data were taken from a study of CD8 T cells in ankylosing spondylitis. In TCRdb, the 5' RACE reads were re-called with MiXCR into one record per CDR3 protein. The top ten clones hold just over 1% of a sample with around 430,000 distinct CDR3 sequences, approximately 17% of them seen once. Trimming removed 7 bases from V and 4 bases from J, with 13 bases in between. The CDR3 length is 13 residues. Study findings and constraints: Characteristic, it appeared, of ankylosing spondylitis blood was a TCR beta motif of several highly homologous variants.

This sequence joins TRBV12-3 or TRBV12-4 and TRBJ1-1; a weak D match, TRBD1 (6 bases). The sequenced sample was blood, either unsorted or a sorted T cell fraction (not recorded which). The clonotype originates from a male donor with ankylosing spondylitis. The CDR3 bases are TGTGCCAGCATCCAACAGGGAATCACTGAAGCTTTCTTT. Its protein product is CASIQQGITEAFF.